Listed below are T cell receptor beta chains from one sample, sequenced in a study of cytomegalovirus exposure and HLA in healthy donors. Clones were read by immunoSEQ multiplex PCR, and TCRdb kept only the in-frame ones, dropping some. The table shows 100,000 or so clones, with 77% occurring only once. The specimen was PBMCs. The receptor set was obtained from a man aged 40-49 years in good health and CMV-seropositive. CDR3s include the opening cysteine and the closing phenylalanine or tryptophan. The order of the fields is clone size, J gene, D gene, CDR3 length, V gene, CDR3 protein, CDR3 DNA. A D gene is named only where the DNA matches it firmly. Not all rows give a size; the values are once, few, many and, for expanded clones, a class.

>few|TRBJ1-5|NA|14|TRBV2
CASSEVGGNQPQHF
TGTGCCAGCAGTGAGGTGGGGGGTAATCAGCCCCAGCATTTT
>NA|TRBJ2-2|NA|14|TRBV2
CASQTLRGTGELFF
TGTGCCAGCCAGACCTTAAGGGGGACCGGGGAGCTGTTTTTT
>NA|TRBJ1-2|NA|14|TRBV18
CASSPAGPNYGYTF
TGTGCCAGCTCACCAGCGGGACCCAACTATGGCTACACCTTC
>NA|TRBJ2-5|TRBD1|14|TRBV18
CASSLQDRGETQYF
TGTGCCAGCTCACTGCAGGACAGGGGGGAGACCCAGTACTTC
>NA|TRBJ2-7|NA|13|TRBV5-1
CASRMSGTYEQYF
TGCGCCAGCAGAATGTCAGGAACCTACGAGCAGTACTTC
>NA|TRBJ2-5|NA|13|TRBV19
CASSFPGEETQYF
TGTGCCAGTAGTTTTCCTGGGGAGGAGACCCAGTACTTC
>NA|TRBJ2-7|TRBD1|14|TRBV7-2
CASRRQGGIYEQYF
TGTGCCAGCAGACGACAGGGGGGAATCTACGAGCAGTACTTC
>NA|TRBJ1-5|TRBD1|15|TRBV2
CASSDGTGRNQPQHF
TGTGCCAGCAGCGATGGGACAGGTCGCAATCAGCCCCAGCATTTT
>once|TRBJ2-3|NA|16|TRBV4-3
CASSQVAGSSTDTQYF
TGCGCCAGCAGCCAAGTTGCGGGATCTAGCACAGATACGCAGTATTTT
>NA|TRBJ2-7|TRBD1|15|TRBV5-1
CASSSPGQPAYEQYF
TGCGCCAGCAGCTCCCCGGGACAGCCAGCCTACGAGCAGTACTTC
>once|TRBJ2-1|NA|11|TRBV21-1
CASSKDGAQFF
TGTGCCAGCAGCAAAGATGGAGCCCAGTTCTTC
>NA|TRBJ2-2|TRBD1|17|TRBV9
CASSVADRGRNTGELFF
TGTGCCAGCAGCGTAGCGGACAGGGGGAGAAACACCGGGGAGCTGTTTTTT
>few|TRBJ1-6|NA|14|TRBV9
CASSPGGFNSPLHF
TGTGCCAGCAGCCCCGGGGGGTTTAACTCACCCCTCCACTTT
>NA|TRBJ2-7|TRBD2|15|TRBV28
CASRPGLAGVYEQYF
TGTGCCAGCAGACCAGGACTAGCGGGGGTATACGAGCAGTACTTC
>NA|TRBJ1-2|NA|15|TRBV7-9
CASSLVGRGSYGYTF
TGTGCCAGCAGCTTAGTCGGGCGCGGGAGCTATGGCTACACCTTC
>NA|TRBJ2-2|TRBD2|15|TRBV6-5
CASSYTGGNTGELFF
TGTGCCAGCAGTTACACGGGAGGAAACACCGGGGAGCTGTTTTTT
>NA|TRBJ2-7|TRBD2|18|TRBV5-1
CASSLGRTSGGGYYEQYF
TGCGCCAGCAGCTTGGGAAGGACTAGCGGGGGAGGTTACTACGAGCAGTACTTC
>NA|TRBJ1-3|TRBD1|15|TRBV7-3
CASSLGGTGWNTIYF
TGTGCCAGCAGCCTCGGGGGGACAGGGTGGAACACCATATATTTT
>few|TRBJ1-4|TRBD1|14|TRBV28
CASSFAGGEEKLFF
TGTGCCAGCAGTTTCGCAGGGGGCGAGGAAAAACTGTTTTTT
>once|TRBJ1-5|TRBD1|14|TRBV7-9
CASSLGQPFSAQHF
TGTGCCAGCAGCTTGGGACAGCCCTTTTCGGCCCAGCATTTT
>few|TRBJ2-1|NA|14|TRBV10-3
CASSRASSYNEQFF
TGTGCCAGCTCGCGGGCCAGCTCCTACAATGAGCAGTTCTTC
>NA|TRBJ1-2|TRBD1|17|TRBV7-3
CASSLGGTGGSAYGYTF
TGTGCCAGCAGCTTAGGTGGGACAGGGGGCTCAGCCTATGGCTACACCTTC
>NA|TRBJ1-1|TRBD1|13|TRBV5-1
CASSWDRDTEAFF
TGCGCCAGCAGCTGGGACAGGGACACTGAAGCTTTCTTT
>few|TRBJ2-5|NA|14|TRBV6-6
CASSSGTRPRSQYF
TGTGCCAGCAGTTCCGGGACTCGTCCCCGCTCCCAGTACTTC
>once|TRBJ1-5|NA|13|TRBV28
CATVRVGNQPQHF
TGTGCCACTGTCAGGGTCGGGAATCAGCCCCAGCATTTT
>once|TRBJ1-6|TRBD1|14|TRBV7-9
CASSSGTGDSPLHF
TGTGCCAGCAGCTCCGGGACAGGGGACTCACCCCTCCACTTT
>NA|TRBJ2-1|NA|12|TRBV5-1
CASSLGGNEQFF
TGCGCCAGCAGCTTGGGCGGCAATGAGCAGTTCTTC
>NA|TRBJ2-7|NA|13|TRBV28
CASSSTGTYEQYF
TGTGCCAGCAGTTCAACAGGTACCTACGAGCAGTACTTC
>once|TRBJ2-4|NA|18|TRBV7-9
CASSQEGGMVLAKNIQYF
TGTGCCAGCAGCCAAGAAGGGGGTATGGTCTTAGCCAAAAACATTCAGTACTTC
>NA|TRBJ2-2|NA|15|TRBV7-6
CASSRWGGPTGELFF
TGTGCCAGCAGCAGATGGGGGGGGCCCACCGGGGAGCTGTTTTTT